A single sample gave rise to the 27 T cell receptor beta chains below, sequenced in a study of blood T cell repertoires in COVID-19. Profiled with immunoSEQ multiplex PCR; TCRdb holds only in-frame clones, not every one. This sample has around 80,000 clones, with almost 90% found just once. Material for sequencing was peripheral blood. These receptors originate from a woman older than 75 with acute or convalescent COVID-19.

The V gene is TRBV27, the J gene TRBJ2-2, with D maybe TRBD1 (5 bases). This CDR3 spans 14 amino acids. Germline V gene lookup returns CDR1 MNHEY and CDR2 SMNVEV (reference sequence). Trimming cost V 8 bases and J 0 bases, with 10 bases left between them. Here the CDR3 DNA reads TGTGCCAGCCTCCCAGGGTCGAACACCGGGGAGCTGTTTTTT. It specifies CASLPGSNTGELFF.

This chain links TRBV10-1 with TRBJ2-7, with 10 bases that match TRBD2. The CDR3 has 14 residues. V shed 4 bases and J 3 bases; nucleotides not matched to a gene: 3. CDR1 and CDR2 from the germline V gene are WNHNN and SYGVQD (reference sequence). The CDR3 DNA reads as TGCGCCAGCAGTGTGGCTAGCGGGAGCTACGAGCAGTACTTC. This sequence encodes CASSVASGSYEQYF.

In nucleotides, the CDR3 is TGCGCCAGCAGCGCAGGGGGTAACACCGGGGAGCTGTTTTTT. This codes for CASSAGGNTGELFF. The chain recombines TRBV5-1 with TRBJ2-2; the match to TRBD1 covers 7 bases. Germline CDR1 reads SGHRS; CDR2 reads YFSETQ. The ends lost 4 bases at V and 2 bases at J; junction bases unmatched: 2. This CDR3 is 14 amino acids long. Combining the CDR3 with reference TRBV5-1 and TRBJ2-2 gives the whole variable domain KAGVTQTPRYLIKTRGQQVTLSCSPISGHRSVSWYQQTPGQGLQFLFEYFSETQRNKGNFPGRFSGRQFSNSRSEMNVSTLELGDSALYLCASSAGGNTGELFFGEGSRLTVL.

The CDR3: CASRQSGVHQPQHF. The CDR3 DNA sequence: TGTGCCAGCAGGCAGTCAGGGGTCCATCAGCCCCAGCATTTT. The rearrangement joins TRBV27 to TRBJ1-5; a possible D gene is TRBD1 (6 bases). V gave up 6 bases and J gave up 5 bases, with 14 bases separating them. The CDR3 runs 14 residues. Germline CDR1 reads MNHEY; CDR2 reads SMNVEV (reference sequence).

A single count supports this clone. The rearrangement joins TRBV7-2 to TRBJ2-1; 7 bases are shared with TRBD1. Germline loops: CDR1 SGHTA, CDR2 FQGNSA. This CDR3 spans 15 amino acids. J was trimmed by 3 bases and V by 5 bases; bases with no gene match: 7. CDR3 region: CASSPDRENYNEQFF. The CDR3 nucleotides are TGTGCCAGCAGCCCTGACAGGGAGAACTACAATGAGCAGTTCTTC.

This clone was counted once. This chain links TRBV21-1 with TRBJ2-7; the table's D gene call, TRBD2, was not cross checked with the DNA. TRBV21-1 is a known pseudogene. CDR3 length: 8 residues. CDR3 sequence reads: CASRRVVF. The CDR3 DNA reads as TGTGCCAGCAGGCGTGTGGTCTTC.

The chain has TRBV25-1 and TRBJ2-7; D gene uncertain. The CDR3 is 13 residues long. V lost 3 bases and J lost 2, with 8 bases in between. Germline-derived CDR1 and CDR2 are MGHDK and SYGVNS. The CDR3 spells CASSDPGTYEQYF. The CDR3 DNA follows: TGTGCCAGCAGTGACCCAGGCACCTACGAGCAGTACTTC.

The CDR3 region is CASIRSGQGEAGYTF. The CDR3 coding sequence is TGTGCCAGCATTCGATCGGGGCAGGGGGAGGCCGGCTACACCTTC. The chain recombines TRBV5-6 with TRBJ1-2, with 7 bases aligning to TRBD1. J gave up 8 bases and V 6 bases, and 16 bases lay outside the gene matches. Germline assignment: CDR1 SGHDT and CDR2 YYEEEE. CDR3 length equals 15 residues.

This clone showed up just a few times. V usage is TRBV5-4 and J usage is TRBJ2-7; the match to TRBD1 covers 7 bases. Germline-derived CDR1 and CDR2 are SGHNT and YYREEE (reference sequence). The CDR3 has 16 residues. V was clipped by 0 bases and J by 0 bases; unmatched bases: 6. CDR3: CASSLGLTGVSYEQYF. CDR3 in DNA: TGTGCCAGCAGCTTGGGACTCACAGGGGTCTCCTACGAGCAGTACTTC.

The rearrangement links TRBV10-2 to TRBJ1-2, with 10 nucleotides matching TRBD1. The V gene end was trimmed by 6 bases and the J gene end by 8 bases; junction bases not matched to a gene: 9. The length of the CDR3 is 14 residues. Germline V lookup: CDR1 WSHSY, CDR2 SAAADI. The CDR3 spells CASSPGTGAGGYTF. CDR3 nucleotide sequence: TGCGCCAGCAGCCCAGGGACAGGGGCTGGGGGCTACACCTTC.

The chain couples TRBV29-1 to TRBJ2-1; 11 nucleotides agree with TRBD2. Trimming removed 4 bases from V and 2 bases from J; junction bases left unmatched: 4. Germline V gene lookup returns CDR1 SQVTM and CDR2 ANQGSEA. The CDR3 runs 15 residues. The CDR3 reads CSVALAGGPYNEQFF. As DNA, the CDR3 is TGCAGCGTTGCCCTAGCGGGGGGTCCCTACAATGAGCAGTTCTTC.

The V call is TRBV2, the J call TRBJ2-7; 13 bases are a match to TRBD2. In germline, CDR1 is SNHLY, CDR2 FYNNEI. The CDR3 loop spans 14 amino acids. The J segment lost 6 bases and the V segment lost 6 bases, leaving 5 bases of the junction unmatched. In DNA form, the CDR3 reads TGTGCCAGCAGCCAAGGACTAGCGGGAGCCGAGCAGTACTTC. As protein: CASSQGLAGAEQYF.

The chain has TRBV5-4 and TRBJ2-7; a weak D match, TRBD2 (7 bases). CDR3 length: 16 residues. Germline V gives CDR1 SGHNT, CDR2 YYREEE (reference sequence). V lost 4 bases to trimming and J lost 3 bases, with 20 bases between them. The CDR3 spells CASSPGGLARDYEQYF. For the CDR3, the DNA is TGTGCCAGCAGCCCCGGGGGGCTAGCGCGTGACTACGAGCAGTACTTC.

The chain joins TRBV3-1 (or the pseudogene TRBV3-2) to TRBJ2-7, with 7 bases lining up with TRBD2. V trimming: 4 bases; J trimming: 3 bases; junction bases outside the gene matches: 6. Germline V gene data show CDR1 as LGHDT and CDR2 as YNNKEL (reference sequence). The CDR3 has 14 residues. The CDR3 nucleotides are TGTGCCAGCAGCCCCTTGGGGGGGTTCTACGAGCAGTACTTC. This encodes CASSPLGGFYEQYF.

The chain combines TRBV5-4 with TRBJ1-6, with unresolved D. There are 15 residues in the CDR3. The V gene's germline CDR1 is SGHNT and CDR2 YYREEE (reference sequence). V was trimmed by 0 bases and J by 7 bases, leaving 11 bases between them. The CDR3 sequence is CASSLADLRNSPLHF. The CDR3 bases are TGTGCCAGCAGCTTGGCGGACTTACGGAATTCACCCCTCCACTTT.

In its sample, this clone was seen a few times. The rearrangement uses TRBV13 and TRBJ2-7; possibly TRBD1 for D (5 bases). The CDR3 spans 15 residues. In germline, CDR1 is PRHDT, CDR2 FYEKMQ (reference sequence). Trimming took 5 bases from V and 5 from J, leaving 19 bases between them. This CDR3 reads CASSQTSAGWDEQYF. The CDR3 DNA sequence: TGTGCCAGCAGCCAAACCTCCGCAGGGTGGGACGAGCAGTACTTC.

DNA of the CDR3: TGCGCCAGCAGCCCCGAAACCGCAGGGCATACCTACAATGAGCAGTTCTTC. Its translation: CASSPETAGHTYNEQFF. J is TRBJ2-1 and V is TRBV5-1; perhaps TRBD1 as D (5 bases). CDR1 and CDR2 from the germline V gene are SGHRS and YFSETQ. Trimming stripped 4 bases from V and 2 bases from J, with 19 bases between. The CDR3 runs 17 residues.

The V call is TRBV15, the J call TRBJ2-7, with 14 bases lining up with TRBD2. The CDR3 consists of 15 residues. Germline values: CDR1 LNHNV, CDR2 YYDKDF (reference sequence). The junction had 6 bases not matched to a gene; V was cut back by 3 bases and J by 8 bases. The CDR3 spells CATSSAGLAGDKQYF. CDR3 DNA sequence: TGTGCCACCAGCAGCGCGGGACTAGCGGGGGATAAGCAGTACTTC. Combining the CDR3 with reference TRBV15 and TRBJ2-7 gives the whole variable domain DAMVIQNPRYQVTQFGKPVTLSCSQTLNHNVMYWYQQKSSQAPKLLFHYYDKDFNNEADTPDNFQSRRPNTSFCFLDIRSPGLGDTAMYLCATSSAGLAGDKQYFGPGTRLTVT.

The J gene is TRBJ1-1, the V gene TRBV19; 9 positions match TRBD1. Germline CDR1 is LNHDA and CDR2 is SQIVND (reference sequence). J lost 6 bases, V lost 4 bases, and 6 bases had no gene match. The CDR3 has 14 residues. CDR3 in DNA: TGTGCCAGTAGTAGAGGGACAGGGAGGGCTGAAGCTTTCTTT. Amino acid sequence: CASSRGTGRAEAFF.

J is TRBJ1-2 and V is TRBV5-6, with a weak D call TRBD1 (5 bases). This CDR3 is built from 14 residues. V lost 5 bases and J 8 bases, leaving 19 bases between the germline ends. CDR1 and CDR2 (germline): SGHDT, YYEEEE. The CDR3 protein is CASSYPGLREGYTF. CDR3 nucleotide sequence: TGTGCCAGCAGTTACCCGGGACTTAGGGAGGGCTACACCTTC.

The sample holds one count of this clone. The chain recombines TRBV9 with TRBJ2-3; 10 nucleotides agree with TRBD1. Germline loops: CDR1 SGDLS, CDR2 YYNGEE. The CDR3 has 15 amino acids. J gave up 8 bases and V 0 bases, and 6 bases lay outside the gene matches. The CDR3 sequence is CASSVEDRGSVTQYF. CDR3 bases: TGTGCCAGCAGCGTAGAGGACAGGGGGAGCGTTACGCAGTATTTT.

CDR3 sequence (DNA): TGTGCCAGCACCCAAGGGGGACAGGGGGCCTCCGGGGAGCTGTTTTTT. The encoded protein is CASTQGGQGASGELFF. The chain couples TRBV28 to TRBJ2-2; 12 nucleotides agree with TRBD1. This CDR3 has 16 residues. CDR1 MDHEN and CDR2 SYDVKM come from the germline V gene. The junction had 9 bases not matched to a gene; V was cut back by 7 bases and J by 6 bases. Full variable domain (outside the CDR3, taken from reference TRBV28 and TRBJ2-2): DVKVTQSSRYLVKRTGEKVFLECVQDMDHENMFWYRQDPGLGLRLIYFSYDVKMKEKGDIPEGYSVSREKKERFSLILESASTNQTSMYLCASTQGGQGASGELFFGEGSRLTVL.

The chain employs TRBV27 and TRBJ1-2; tentative D call: TRBD1 (6 bases). This CDR3 spans 16 amino acids. The germline CDR1 and CDR2 sequences are MNHEY and SMNVEV (reference sequence). Trimming took off 2 bases at V and 7 bases at J, with 20 bases between the two ends. The CDR3 reads CASSLTQREEGGGYTF. DNA for the CDR3: TGTGCCAGCAGTTTAACCCAACGGGAAGAAGGGGGTGGCTACACCTTC.

The gene calls are TRBV5-1 and TRBJ2-5, with 9 bases that match TRBD1. Germline CDR1 and CDR2: SGHRS and YFSETQ. The CDR3 covers 16 residues. V lost 5 bases to trimming and J lost 5 bases; unmatched junction nucleotides: 13. The CDR3 reads CASSSRDRVIIETQYF. DNA of the CDR3: TGCGCCAGCAGTTCCCGGGACAGGGTTATTATCGAGACCCAGTACTTC.

This rearrangement joins TRBV6-5 to TRBJ1-5; possible D gene TRBD1, 6 bases. Germline V gives CDR1 MNHEY, CDR2 SVGAGI. Trimming pared 6 bases from V and 5 bases from J, leaving 11 bases between. This CDR3 has 13 residues. CDR3 residues: CASSHREDQPQHF. As DNA, the CDR3 is TGTGCCAGCAGCCACAGGGAAGATCAGCCCCAGCATTTT.

This clone was counted a single time. The rearrangement uses TRBV18 and TRBJ1-5; possibly TRBD1 for D (6 bases). CDR1 is KGHSH and CDR2 is LQKENI in the germline V gene. The CDR3 contains 14 residues. V was shortened by 4 bases and J by 2 bases, with 9 bases between the two germline ends. The CDR3 coding sequence is TGTGCCAGCTCACGGGACACTCGCAATCAGCCCCAGCATTTT. Translation: CASSRDTRNQPQHF.

The V call is TRBV15, the J call TRBJ2-1; D call uncertain. Germline V gene data show CDR1 as LNHNV and CDR2 as YYDKDF (reference sequence). This CDR3 region has 15 residues. Trimming pared 3 bases from V and 7 bases from J, leaving 16 bases between. This CDR3 is CATSRSPLGENEQFF. The CDR3 DNA follows: TGTGCCACCAGCAGGTCTCCCTTGGGCGAAAATGAGCAGTTCTTC.